Listed below are T cell receptor beta chains from one sample, sequenced in a study of molecular identifiers for immune sequencing clone quantification. TCRdb ran MiXCR on the PCR reads and lists one entry per CDR3 protein. The table records 15,000 to 20,000 distinct CDR3 sequences, around 23% of them present only once. What was sequenced was naive CD8+ T cells from blood, with Jurkat cell RNA spiked in. These receptors all come from a human donor in good health. Some libraries in this study had Jurkat cell RNA spiked in. CDR3s include the opening cysteine and the closing phenylalanine or tryptophan. D genes are given only for firm matches. Clone size is given for some rows only: seen once, a few or many times, or a class if the clone is expanded.

CDR3: CASGRPPQDTQYF
DNA: TGTGCCAGCGGGAGGCCACCCCAGGATACGCAGTATTTT
V: TRBV6-5
J: TRBJ2-3
D: NA
size: many
length: 13

CDR3: CASSFDRGTIYF
DNA: TGTGCCAGCAGTTTCGATCGAGGGACCATATATTTT
V: TRBV28
J: TRBJ1-3
D: NA
size: NA
length: 12

CDR3: CASSFGTGEGDEQFF
DNA: TGTGCCAGCAGCTTTGGGACAGGTGAGGGGGATGAGCAGTTCTTC
V: TRBV5-6
J: TRBJ2-1
D: TRBD1
size: NA
length: 15

CDR3: CATENRDAGELFF
DNA: TGTGCCACCGAAAACAGGGACGCCGGGGAGCTGTTTTTT
V: TRBV15
J: TRBJ2-2
D: NA
size: medium-sized
length: 13

CDR3: CASGDPGLGSNQPQHF
DNA: TGTGCCAGCGGCGACCCCGGGCTCGGTTCCAATCAGCCCCAGCATTTT
V: TRBV7-9
J: TRBJ1-5
D: NA
size: NA
length: 16

CDR3: CASSLDGGVYNEQFF
DNA: TGTGCCAGCAGTTTGGATGGCGGGGTTTACAATGAGCAGTTCTTC
V: TRBV28
J: TRBJ2-1
D: NA
size: NA
length: 15

CDR3: CASSLRGLFTYEQYF
DNA: TGTGCCAGCAGTTTACGAGGGTTGTTCACCTACGAGCAGTACTTC
V: TRBV27
J: TRBJ2-7
D: NA
size: few
length: 15

CDR3: CASTPSGRETQYF
DNA: TGTGCCAGCACTCCTTCAGGGAGAGAGACCCAGTACTTC
V: TRBV12-3/TRBV12-4
J: TRBJ2-5
D: NA
size: many
length: 13

CDR3: CASSETGSAYQPQHF
DNA: TGTGCCAGCAGCGAGACAGGTTCCGCTTATCAGCCCCAGCATTTT
V: TRBV9
J: TRBJ1-5
D: NA
size: many
length: 15

CDR3: CASSHNVYNEQFF
DNA: TGCGCCAGCAGCCACAACGTGTACAATGAGCAGTTCTTC
V: TRBV4-3
J: TRBJ2-1
D: NA
size: many
length: 13

CDR3: CASSYGTSGYEQYF
DNA: TGTGCCAGCAGTTATGGGACTAGCGGGTACGAGCAGTACTTC
V: TRBV6-2/TRBV6-3
J: TRBJ2-7
D: TRBD2
size: NA
length: 14

CDR3: CASSPGGLADYEQYF
DNA: TGTGCCAGCAGCCCCGGCGGACTAGCGGACTACGAGCAGTACTTC
V: TRBV13
J: TRBJ2-7
D: TRBD2
size: medium-sized
length: 15

CDR3: CASSLLGALEYEQYF
DNA: TGTGCCAGCAGCTTATTGGGGGCCCTCGAGTACGAGCAGTACTTC
V: TRBV13
J: TRBJ2-7
D: NA
size: few
length: 15

CDR3: CASSWSGGDEQYF
DNA: TGTGCCAGCAGCTGGAGTGGGGGCGACGAGCAGTACTTC
V: TRBV7-6
J: TRBJ2-7
D: NA
size: NA
length: 13

CDR3: CASSLGRFTDTQYF
DNA: TGTGCCAGCAGTTTAGGGCGGTTCACAGATACGCAGTATTTT
V: TRBV12-3/TRBV12-4
J: TRBJ2-3
D: NA
size: many
length: 14

CDR3: CSVVGLEQFF
DNA: TGCAGCGTTGTGGGACTGGAGCAGTTCTTC
V: TRBV29-1
J: TRBJ2-1
D: NA
size: many
length: 10

CDR3: CATDHRTMNTEAFF
DNA: TGTGCCACGGACCACAGGACCATGAACACTGAAGCTTTCTTT
V: TRBV2
J: TRBJ1-1
D: NA
size: few
length: 14

CDR3: CSVDSNGGELFF
DNA: TGCAGCGTTGACTCGAATGGCGGGGAGCTGTTTTTT
V: TRBV29-1
J: TRBJ2-2
D: NA
size: many
length: 12

CDR3: CSVVVPPRGAYEQYF
DNA: TGCAGCGTTGTCGTCCCGCCTAGAGGGGCCTACGAGCAGTACTTC
V: TRBV29-1
J: TRBJ2-7
D: NA
size: medium-sized
length: 15

CDR3: CSVAWASGSSYNEQFF
DNA: TGCAGCGTTGCGTGGGCTAGCGGGAGCTCCTACAATGAGCAGTTCTTC
V: TRBV29-1
J: TRBJ2-1
D: TRBD2
size: NA
length: 16

CDR3: CASRQGLDEQFF
DNA: TGTGCCAGCAGACAGGGGCTGGATGAGCAGTTCTTC
V: TRBV7-9
J: TRBJ2-1
D: TRBD1
size: few
length: 12

CDR3: CASSLRIDEQFF
DNA: TGCGCCAGTTCCCTACGTATCGATGAGCAGTTCTTC
V: TRBV5-1
J: TRBJ2-1
D: NA
size: many
length: 12

CDR3: CASSYASLVLKNTQYF
DNA: TGTGCCAGCAGTTACGCCTCTCTCGTACTCAAAAACACTCAGTACTTC
V: TRBV6-2/TRBV6-3
J: TRBJ2-4
D: NA
size: NA
length: 16

CDR3: CASSPMAGNQPQHF
DNA: TGTGCCAGCAGTCCCATGGCCGGGAATCAGCCCCAGCATTTT
V: TRBV27
J: TRBJ1-5
D: NA
size: few
length: 14

CDR3: CASSRGEAGGSLYNEQFF
DNA: TGTGCCAGCAGCAGAGGCGAGGCGGGGGGAAGTTTATACAATGAGCAGTTCTTC
V: TRBV7-9
J: TRBJ2-1
D: TRBD2
size: NA
length: 18

CDR3: CASKPKGIWFEQYF
DNA: TGTGCCAGCAAACCCAAGGGGATATGGTTCGAGCAGTACTTC
V: TRBV28
J: TRBJ2-7
D: NA
size: NA
length: 14

CDR3: CATLNRDSPYNEQFF
DNA: TGTGCCACCCTAAACCGGGACTCCCCCTACAATGAGCAGTTCTTC
V: TRBV6-2/TRBV6-3
J: TRBJ2-1
D: NA
size: many
length: 15

CDR3: CAIFRGYKQYF
DNA: TGTGCCATCTTCAGGGGCTACAAGCAGTACTTC
V: TRBV6-1
J: TRBJ2-7
D: NA
size: NA
length: 11

CDR3: CASSFLRAGRSQETQYF
DNA: TGTGCCAGCAGTTTTCTGCGGGCCGGGAGAAGCCAAGAGACCCAGTACTTC
V: TRBV12-3/TRBV12-4
J: TRBJ2-5
D: NA
size: once
length: 17

CDR3: CASSEMGYEQYF
DNA: TGTGCCAGCAGTGAAATGGGCTACGAGCAGTACTTC
V: TRBV2
J: TRBJ2-7
D: NA
size: many
length: 12

CDR3: CASSQESGRLSYNEQFF
DNA: TGCGCCAGCAGCCAAGAGTCTGGGAGGCTCTCCTACAATGAGCAGTTCTTC
V: TRBV4-3
J: TRBJ2-1
D: NA
size: many
length: 17

CDR3: CASSHITGTSGTYEQYF
DNA: TGTGCCAGCAGTCACATAACGGGGACTAGCGGAACCTACGAGCAGTACTTC
V: TRBV28
J: TRBJ2-7
D: TRBD2
size: many
length: 17

CDR3: CASSPGLAAGELFF
DNA: TGTGCCAGCAGTCCGGGACTAGCGGCTGGGGAGCTGTTTTTT
V: TRBV27
J: TRBJ2-2
D: TRBD2
size: NA
length: 14

CDR3: CASSLGGSGPNTGELFF
DNA: TGTGCCAGCAGCTTAGGCGGTAGCGGACCGAACACCGGGGAGCTGTTTTTT
V: TRBV7-9
J: TRBJ2-2
D: NA
size: many
length: 17

CDR3: CASSLGGLETQYF
DNA: TGTGCCAGCAGCCTTGGGGGGCTTGAGACCCAGTACTTC
V: TRBV7-2
J: TRBJ2-5
D: NA
size: medium-sized
length: 13

CDR3: CASSLPDHYNEQFF
DNA: TGTGCCAGCAGCCTGCCGGACCATTACAATGAGCAGTTCTTC
V: TRBV14
J: TRBJ2-1
D: NA
size: many
length: 14

CDR3: CASSFGVLWFF
DNA: TGTGCCAGCAGTTTTGGGGTTTTGTGGTTCTTC
V: TRBV12-3/TRBV12-4
J: TRBJ2-1
D: NA
size: many
length: 11

CDR3: CASSLGLAGGEQYF
DNA: TGTGCCAGCAGTTTGGGACTAGCGGGAGGCGAGCAGTACTTC
V: TRBV27
J: TRBJ2-7
D: TRBD2
size: many
length: 14

CDR3: CASSEGLYNEQFF
DNA: TGTGCCAGCAGTGAGGGACTCTACAATGAGCAGTTCTTC
V: TRBV2
J: TRBJ2-1
D: NA
size: many
length: 13

CDR3: CASSLDWGSYEQYF
DNA: TGTGCCAGCAGCTTAGACTGGGGTTCTTACGAGCAGTACTTC
V: TRBV7-8
J: TRBJ2-7
D: NA
size: medium-sized
length: 14

CDR3: CASSFGGFGNTIYF
DNA: TGTGCCAGCAGTTTTGGGGGATTTGGAAACACCATATATTTT
V: TRBV12-3/TRBV12-4
J: TRBJ1-3
D: NA
size: NA
length: 14

CDR3: CASNFRGQDTGELFF
DNA: TGTGCCAGCAATTTCAGGGGGCAGGACACCGGGGAGCTGTTTTTT
V: TRBV6-2/TRBV6-3
J: TRBJ2-2
D: TRBD1
size: medium-sized
length: 15

CDR3: CASSMQGRFLQETQYF
DNA: TGTGCCAGCAGTATGCAGGGCAGGTTCCTGCAAGAGACCCAGTACTTC
V: TRBV12-3/TRBV12-4
J: TRBJ2-5
D: NA
size: medium-sized
length: 16

CDR3: CASSLYPKGRNYEQCF
DNA: TGTGCCAGCAGCTTATACCCAAAAGGACGCAACTACGAGCAGTGCTTC
V: TRBV7-9
J: TRBJ2-7
D: NA
size: few
length: 16

CDR3: CASSYPGLSTDTQYF
DNA: TGTGCCAGCAGTTACCCGGGACTCAGCACAGATACGCAGTATTTT
V: TRBV6-2/TRBV6-3
J: TRBJ2-3
D: NA
size: few
length: 15

CDR3: CASSDGWGSSYEQYF
DNA: TGTGCCAGCAGCGACGGGTGGGGGAGTTCCTACGAGCAGTACTTC
V: TRBV7-2
J: TRBJ2-7
D: NA
size: many
length: 15